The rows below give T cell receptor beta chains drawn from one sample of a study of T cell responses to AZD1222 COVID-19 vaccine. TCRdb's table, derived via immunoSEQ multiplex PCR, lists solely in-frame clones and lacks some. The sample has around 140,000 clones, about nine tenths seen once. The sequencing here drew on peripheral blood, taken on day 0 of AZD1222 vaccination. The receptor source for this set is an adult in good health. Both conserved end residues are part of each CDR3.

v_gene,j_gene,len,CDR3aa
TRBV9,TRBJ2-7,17,CASSVGLEAWSSYEQYF
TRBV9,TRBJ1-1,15,CASSGMTGGNTEAFF
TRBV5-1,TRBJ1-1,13,CASSPNGYTEAFF
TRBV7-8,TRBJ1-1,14,CASSSLTGGTEAFF
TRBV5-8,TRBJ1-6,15,CASTVSRQGSSPLHF
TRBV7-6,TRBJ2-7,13,CASSLSRANEQYF
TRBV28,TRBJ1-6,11,CASSFNSPLHF
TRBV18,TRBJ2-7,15,CASSPRDRGASEQYF
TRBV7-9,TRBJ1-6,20,CASSNSGVGAGGFYNSPLHF
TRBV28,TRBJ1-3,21,CASSLRWSWGVTSFSGNTIYF
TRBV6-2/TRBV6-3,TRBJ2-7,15,CASSYEGRYSGWKYF
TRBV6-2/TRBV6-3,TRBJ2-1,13,CASSLGGGQVKLF
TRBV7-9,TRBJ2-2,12,CASSLERGELFF
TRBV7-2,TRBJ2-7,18,CASSLLSIGQTPGIEQYF
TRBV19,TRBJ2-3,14,CASRDGSAADTQYF
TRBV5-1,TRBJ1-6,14,CASSLAGYGSPLHF